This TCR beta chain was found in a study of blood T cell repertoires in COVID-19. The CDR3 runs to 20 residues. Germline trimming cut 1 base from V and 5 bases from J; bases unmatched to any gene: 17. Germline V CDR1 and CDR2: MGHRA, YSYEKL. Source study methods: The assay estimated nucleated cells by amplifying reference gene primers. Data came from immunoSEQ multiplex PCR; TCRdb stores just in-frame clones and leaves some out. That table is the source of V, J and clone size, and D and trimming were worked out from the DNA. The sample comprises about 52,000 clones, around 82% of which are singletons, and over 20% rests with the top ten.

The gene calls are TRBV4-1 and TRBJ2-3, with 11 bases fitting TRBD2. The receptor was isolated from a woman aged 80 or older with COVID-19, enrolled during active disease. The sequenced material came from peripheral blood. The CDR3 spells CASSQAHGTLAGGPRDTQYF. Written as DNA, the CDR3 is TGCGCCAGCAGCCAAGCTCACGGAACTTTAGCGGGAGGGCCTAGAGATACGCAGTATTTT.